A single sample gave rise to the 22 T cell receptor beta chains below, sequenced in a study of T-cell reconstitution after alpha-beta-depleted transplantation in children. The library targeted TCRbeta and was prepared with unique molecular identifiers. TCRdb passed the PCR reads through MiXCR, listing each CDR3 protein once. The top ten hold about 2.1% of the sample, which has about 460,000 distinct CDR3 sequences, 8% to 11% seen once. The specimen comprised PBMCs, sampled before TCRalphabeta/CD19-depleted stem cell transplant. The receptors come from a child aged 2 to 10 with inherited bone marrow failure, due to receive a stem cell transplant.

V gene TRBV29-1 combines with J gene TRBJ2-3; TRBD2 aligns across 8 bases. Looked up from germline, CDR1 is SQVTM and CDR2 is ANQGSEA. The CDR3 is made up of 15 amino acids. The junction had 8 bases not matched to a gene; V was cut back by 4 bases and J by 2 bases. The CDR3 coding sequence is TGCAGCGTTGGGATGAGCGGGGGTAACACAGATACGCAGTATTTT. It codes for CSVGMSGGNTDTQYF.

In its sample, this clonotype was seen many times. CDR3 amino acids: CATSRGQGEYQETQYF. The DNA for the CDR3 is TGTGCCACCAGCAGAGGACAGGGAGAGTACCAAGAGACCCAGTACTTC. The chain links TRBV15 to TRBJ2-5; 7 bases fit TRBD1. CDR3 length equals 16 residues. Trimming took 1 base from V and 0 from J; bases not matched to a gene: 5. Germline V gene sequence: CDR1 LNHNV, CDR2 YYDKDF (reference sequence). Full variable domain (remainder filled in from reference TRBV15 and TRBJ2-5): DAMVIQNPRYQVTQFGKPVTLSCSQTLNHNVMYWYQQKSSQAPKLLFHYYDKDFNNEADTPDNFQSRRPNTSFCFLDIRSPGLGDTAMYLCATSRGQGEYQETQYFGPGTRLLVL.

In its sample, this clonotype was seen many times. The chain couples TRBV29-1 to TRBJ2-5; D possibly matches TRBD1 or TRBD2 (7 bases each). With 7 bases removed from V and 3 bases from J, the gap between germline ends came to 15 bases. The CDR3 loop spans 13 amino acids. Germline V gene lookup returns CDR1 SQVTM and CDR2 ANQGSEA. The CDR3 sequence: CSGQGGFKETQYF. As DNA, the CDR3 is TGCAGCGGCCAGGGGGGGTTCAAAGAGACCCAGTACTTC.

This clonotype has ten or more counts. The J gene is TRBJ2-7, the V gene TRBV5-1; 11 bases align to TRBD2. Losses at the gene ends were 1 base for V and 0 bases for J; bases not matched to a gene: 6. Germline CDR1 is SGHRS and CDR2 is YFSETQ. CDR3 length: 17 amino acids. CDR3 coding DNA: TGCGCCAGCAGCTTGAGACTAGCGGGAACCCTCTCCTACGAGCAGTACTTC. It translates to CASSLRLAGTLSYEQYF.

In this sample, this clonotype turned up many times. The chain uses TRBV5-1 and TRBJ2-7, with 8 positions matching TRBD2. V was clipped by 2 bases and J by 7 bases; unmatched bases: 8. Germline assignment: CDR1 SGHRS and CDR2 YFSETQ. This CDR3 has 14 amino acids. The CDR3 loop reads CASSLVGLANEQYF. The CDR3 DNA reads TGCGCCAGCAGCTTAGTAGGACTAGCAAATGAGCAGTACTTC.

The sample holds many counts of this clonotype. This sequence joins TRBV5-1 and TRBJ2-1; 10 nucleotides agree with TRBD2. The CDR3 length is 16 residues. J gave up 4 bases and V 1 base, and 5 bases lay outside the gene matches. The germline gives CDR1 SGHRS, CDR2 YFSETQ. The CDR3 loop reads CASSLYGSGRYNEQFF. CDR3 in DNA: TGCGCCAGCAGCTTGTATGGTAGCGGGAGGTACAATGAGCAGTTCTTC.

In this sample, this clonotype turned up a few times. The chain combines TRBV6-1 with TRBJ2-2; possibly TRBD1 for D (6 bases). There are 15 residues in the CDR3. The V and J ends lost 5 bases and 3 bases respectively, with 13 bases between them. Germline V CDR1 and CDR2: MNHNS, SASEGT. This chain's CDR3 is CASSPSGQHTGELFF. The CDR3 region has the DNA TGTGCCAGCAGTCCCTCTGGACAGCACACCGGGGAGCTGTTTTTT.

This clonotype was observed many times. The rearrangement uses TRBV7-9 and TRBJ2-3, with D possibly matching TRBD1 (5 bases). Trimming pared 5 bases from V and 2 bases from J, leaving 17 bases between. Germline CDR1 and CDR2: SEHNR and FQNEAQ (reference sequence). The CDR3 sequence is 16 residues long. This chain's CDR3 is CASSLPSRVNTDTQYF. The CDR3 nucleotides are TGTGCCAGCAGCCTACCATCCAGGGTCAACACAGATACGCAGTATTTT.

This clonotype occurred a few times. CDR3: CAWSLAYSYEQYF. The DNA of the CDR3 is TGTGCCTGGAGTCTAGCGTACTCCTACGAGCAGTACTTC. The V call is TRBV30, the J call TRBJ2-7; perhaps TRBD2 as D (6 bases). The CDR3 extends over 13 amino acids. Germline CDR1 is GTSNPN and CDR2 is SVGIG (reference sequence). V dropped 2 bases and J dropped 0 bases, with 8 bases sitting between them.

This clonotype has more than one count but fewer than ten. The rearrangement uses TRBV18 and TRBJ2-5; TRBD1 is a possible D gene (7 bases). V gave up 8 bases and J gave up 4 bases, with 17 bases separating them. The CDR3 is 14 residues long. CDR1 KGHSH and CDR2 LQKENI come from the germline V gene. The CDR3 coding sequence is TGTGCCAGCCGGAGGGGGCGAGGAGGAGAGACCCAGTACTTC. Translated, it gives CASRRGRGGETQYF.

This clonotype was seen many times. V is TRBV10-3 and J is TRBJ2-7, with D possibly being TRBD1 or TRBD2 (5 bases each). Looked up from germline, CDR1 is ENHRY and CDR2 is SYGVKD. Trimming took off 4 bases at V and 4 bases at J, with 17 bases between the two ends. The CDR3 extends over 15 amino acids. The CDR3 nucleotides are TGTGCCATCAGTGTTGGGGACGGCGAATCTTACGAGCAGTACTTC. This codes for CAISVGDGESYEQYF.

This clonotype was detected only once. A much larger clone differs by one base, so this may be a read error. The chain couples TRBV12-3 or TRBV12-4 to TRBJ2-2; D possibly corresponds to TRBD1 (6 bases). CDR3 length: 16 amino acids. V was cut by 8 bases and J by 0 bases, with 16 bases left in between. This CDR3 reads CASPTTGSANTGELFF. Here the CDR3 DNA reads TGTGCCAGCCCGACTACAGGGTCTGCGAACACCGGGGAGCTGTTTTTT.

This clonotype was observed at least ten times. This rearrangement joins TRBV20-1 to TRBJ2-4; TRBD2 matches at 15 bases. Germline CDR1 DFQATT, CDR2 SNEGSKA (reference sequence). Trimming removed 5 bases from V and 1 base from J; junction bases left unmatched: 6. The CDR3 sequence is 17 residues long. CDR3 loop: CSASRTSGRDAKNIQYF. CDR3 sequence (DNA): TGCAGTGCTTCCCGGACTAGCGGGAGGGATGCCAAAAACATTCAGTACTTC.

This clonotype was seen many times. The chain links TRBV4-1 to TRBJ2-2, with 11 bases lining up with TRBD1. The ends lost 1 base at V and 0 bases at J; junction bases unmatched: 4. The CDR3 length is 18 residues. The V gene's germline CDR1 is MGHRA and CDR2 YSYEKL. DNA of the CDR3: TGCGCCAGCAGCCAAGGGCGGGGACAGGGGGCGAACACCGGGGAGCTGTTTTTT. Its protein product is CASSQGRGQGANTGELFF.

There are many counts of this clonotype. V and J are TRBV7-9 and TRBJ1-1, with a tentative D call TRBD1 (6 bases). The CDR3 is 15 residues long. Trimming shortened V by 5 bases and J by 1 base, and 14 bases separated the two germline ends. Germline loops: CDR1 SEHNR, CDR2 FQNEAQ (reference sequence). The CDR3 bases are TGTGCCAGCAGCCCTAGGGGGAACAGGAACACTGAAGCTTTCTTT. As protein: CASSPRGNRNTEAFF.

This clonotype has only one observation. A read error is likely, as this CDR3 ends without the conserved phenylalanine or tryptophan. The rearrangement links TRBV7-2 to TRBJ2-7, with TRBD1 matching over 9 bases. Germline trimming cut 9 bases from V and 0 bases from J; bases unmatched to any gene: 3. This CDR3 has 13 residues. Germline V CDR1 and CDR2: SGHTA, FQGNSA. CDR3 sequence reads: CASRTGASYEQYI. In nucleotides, the CDR3 is TGTGCCAGTAGGACAGGGGCCTCCTACGAGCAGTACATC.

A note on this clonotype: A read error may account for a junction end that differs from germline. The rearrangement uses TRBV10-1 and TRBJ1-1, with D unresolved. Germline CDR1 and CDR2: WNHNN and SYGVQD (reference sequence). This CDR3 has 14 amino acids. The CDR3 DNA follows: TGCGCCAGCAGCGCCCTAGGGATGAACCCTGAAGCTTTCTTT. Translating gives CASSALGMNPEAFF.

This clonotype was seen repeatedly, ten times or more. This chain uses TRBV29-1 with TRBJ1-1; D not resolved. V shed 4 bases and J shed 5 bases, with 8 bases lying between them. The germline V gene has CDR1 SQVTM and CDR2 ANQGSEA. The CDR3 covers 11 residues. The CDR3 region is CSVVGVTEAFF. DNA for the CDR3: TGCAGCGTTGTTGGGGTTACTGAAGCTTTCTTT. Drawing the rest from reference TRBV29-1 and TRBJ1-1, the complete variable domain is SAVISQKPSRDICQRGTSLTIQCQVDSQVTMMFWYRQQPGQSLTLIATANQGSEATYESGFVIDKFPISRPNLTFSTLTVSNMSPEDSSIYLCSVVGVTEAFFGQGTRLTVV.

This clonotype was seen ten or more times. The rearrangement joins TRBV7-9 to TRBJ2-4, with 11 bases that match TRBD2. The CDR3 spans 17 residues. The V segment lost 5 bases and the J segment 0 bases; nucleotides outside the gene matches: 6. Germline V gene lookup returns CDR1 SEHNR and CDR2 FQNEAQ (reference sequence). For the CDR3, the DNA is TGTGCCAGCAGCGGGACTAGCGGCAACCTAGCCAAAAACATTCAGTACTTC. This translates into CASSGTSGNLAKNIQYF.

Concerning this clonotype: This clone may be a read error of a much larger clone one base away. The V call is TRBV29-1, the J call TRBJ2-1; TRBD2 agrees at 11 bases. From germline, CDR1 is SQVTM and CDR2 ANQGSEA. The CDR3 runs to 15 residues. The CDR3 region has the DNA TGCAGCGCCCCCCTATCTAGCGGGAGGTACAATCAGCAGTTCTTC. It yields the protein CSAPLSSGRYNQQFF.

This clonotype was counted ten times or more. The CDR3 nucleotides read TGTGCCAGCAGCCACGGGACGGCGAACACTGAAGCTTTCTTT. Protein product: CASSHGTANTEAFF. The rearrangement joins TRBV28 to TRBJ1-1, with D perhaps TRBD1 (5 bases). Germline CDR1 is MDHEN and CDR2 is SYDVKM. The CDR3 runs to 14 residues. Trimming shortened V by 6 bases and J by 1 base, and 12 bases separated the two germline ends.

This clonotype came up many times. This chain connects TRBV30 to TRBJ1-5; TRBD1 matches at 8 bases. This CDR3 contains 16 residues. Per germline, CDR1 GTSNPN and CDR2 SVGIG (reference sequence). Unmatched junction bases numbered 12, after V lost 1 base and J lost 7 bases. The CDR3 protein is CAWSDFPGGLDQPQHF. Written as DNA, the CDR3 is TGTGCCTGGAGTGACTTTCCAGGGGGCTTGGACCAGCCCCAGCATTTT.